This entry concerns a single T cell receptor beta chain. Antigen unknown. The data derive from a study of radiation and T cells in renal cell carcinoma. Some clones are missing from TCRdb's copy, which holds only in-frame ones; the method was immunoSEQ multiplex PCR. The repertoire holds more than 95,000 clones, around 84% seen once, with about 2.9% in the top ten. V was pared by 0 bases and J by 6 bases, with 6 bases of the junction left unmatched. Germline CDR1 and CDR2: MGHRA and YSYEKL. The CDR3 length is 16 residues. The time point: baseline pretreatment blood. As to treatment: 15 Gy SBRT to primary tumor, nephrectomy 4 weeks later. The tumor was a clear cell renal cell carcinoma. Overall study findings and caveats: Top tumor clonotypes rose in blood 2 weeks post-radiation, then contracted. Pretreatment tumor biopsies were lacking, so baseline clonotypes are unknown.

This TCR came from a woman in her fifties or sixties with renal cell carcinoma. V is TRBV4-1 and J is TRBJ2-2; 8 positions agree with TRBD2. The sequencing used blood, collected from a patient whose treatment included radiotherapy and nephrectomy. The CDR3 DNA is TGCGCCAGCAGCCAAGATACTAGCGGTTTTGCCGGGGAGCTGTTTTTT. Translating gives CASSQDTSGFAGELFF.